This T cell receptor beta chain is from a study of T cell responses to AZD1222 COVID-19 vaccine. Points from the study as a whole: Distributed over spike, vaccine-associated CD4 TCRs predominated at 160-218 and 743-854. Compared with day 0, the breadth and depth of the Spike-specific TCR repertoire rose significantly after two doses of AZD1222. Repertoires were obtained solely post-peak T cell response.

This clone was seen a single time. Its antigen is not known. The V gene's germline CDR1 is SGHNT and CDR2 YYREEE (reference sequence). V was trimmed by 1 base and J by 7 bases, leaving 18 bases between them. CDR3 length equals 16 residues. The data were produced by immunoSEQ multiplex PCR, yet TCRdb's version contains in-frame clones alone and is incomplete. The table includes about 140,000 clones, around nine tenths detected once. The source is an adult who received the AZD1222 COVID-19 vaccine. The chain has TRBV5-4 and TRBJ2-1; D gene uncertain. The specimen comprised peripheral blood, sampled 28 days after the second AZD1222 dose. The CDR3 bases are TGTGCCAGCAGCTTGCGGCGGCGGCTACTTCGTAATGAGCAGTTCTTC. This codes for CASSLRRRLLRNEQFF.